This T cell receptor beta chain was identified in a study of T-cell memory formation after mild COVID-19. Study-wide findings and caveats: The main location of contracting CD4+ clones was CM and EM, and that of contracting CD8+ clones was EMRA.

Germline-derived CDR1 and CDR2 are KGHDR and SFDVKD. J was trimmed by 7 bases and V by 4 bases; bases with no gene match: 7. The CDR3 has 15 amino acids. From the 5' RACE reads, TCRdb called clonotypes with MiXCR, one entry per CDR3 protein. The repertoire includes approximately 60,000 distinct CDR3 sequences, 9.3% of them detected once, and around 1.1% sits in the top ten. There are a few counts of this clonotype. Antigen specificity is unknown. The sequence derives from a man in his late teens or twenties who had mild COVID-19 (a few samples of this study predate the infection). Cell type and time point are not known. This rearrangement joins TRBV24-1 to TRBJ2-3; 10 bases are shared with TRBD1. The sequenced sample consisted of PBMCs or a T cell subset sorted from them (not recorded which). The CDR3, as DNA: TGTGCCACCAGTGACCCTGGGACAGGGGTAAATACGCAGTATTTT. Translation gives CATSDPGTGVNTQYF.